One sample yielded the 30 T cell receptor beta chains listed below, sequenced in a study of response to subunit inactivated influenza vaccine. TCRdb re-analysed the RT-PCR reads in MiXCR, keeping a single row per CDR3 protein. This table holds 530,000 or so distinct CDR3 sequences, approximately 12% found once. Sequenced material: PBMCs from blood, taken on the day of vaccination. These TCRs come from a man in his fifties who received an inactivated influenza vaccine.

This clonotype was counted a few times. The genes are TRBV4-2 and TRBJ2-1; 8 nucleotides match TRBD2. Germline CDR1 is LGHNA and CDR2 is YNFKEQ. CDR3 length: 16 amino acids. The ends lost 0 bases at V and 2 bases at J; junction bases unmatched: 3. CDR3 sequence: CASSQEAGAPYNEQFF. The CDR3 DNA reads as TGTGCCAGCAGCCAAGAAGCGGGAGCCCCCTACAATGAGCAGTTCTTC.

The CDR3 protein is CASKRETDRVSYEQYF. The CDR3 DNA reads TGTGCCAGTAAACGGGAAACTGACAGGGTATCCTACGAGCAGTACTTC. The rearrangement links TRBV6-2 or TRBV6-3 to TRBJ2-7, with TRBD1 matching over 7 bases. The CDR3 spans 16 residues. Germline CDR1 reads MNHEY; CDR2 reads SVGEGT. The ends lost 9 bases at V and 1 base at J; junction bases unmatched: 15.

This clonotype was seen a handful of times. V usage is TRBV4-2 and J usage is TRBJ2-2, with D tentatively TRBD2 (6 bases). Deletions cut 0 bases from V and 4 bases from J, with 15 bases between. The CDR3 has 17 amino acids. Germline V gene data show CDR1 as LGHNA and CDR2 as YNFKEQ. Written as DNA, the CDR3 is TGTGCCAGCAGCCAAGAGTGGACTACCCAGGGCACCGGGGAGCTGTTTTTT. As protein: CASSQEWTTQGTGELFF.

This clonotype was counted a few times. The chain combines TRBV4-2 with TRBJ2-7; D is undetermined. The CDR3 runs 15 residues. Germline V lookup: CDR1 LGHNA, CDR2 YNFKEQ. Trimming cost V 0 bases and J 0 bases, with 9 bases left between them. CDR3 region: CASSQEWGNSYEQYF. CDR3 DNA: TGTGCCAGCAGCCAAGAATGGGGTAACTCCTACGAGCAGTACTTC.

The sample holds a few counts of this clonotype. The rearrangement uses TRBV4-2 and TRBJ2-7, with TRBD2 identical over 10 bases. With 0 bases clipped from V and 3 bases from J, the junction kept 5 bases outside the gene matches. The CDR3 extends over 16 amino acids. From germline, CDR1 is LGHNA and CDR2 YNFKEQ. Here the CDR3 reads CASSQDPQREGYEQYF. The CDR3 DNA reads TGTGCCAGCAGCCAAGATCCCCAGCGGGAGGGCTACGAGCAGTACTTC.

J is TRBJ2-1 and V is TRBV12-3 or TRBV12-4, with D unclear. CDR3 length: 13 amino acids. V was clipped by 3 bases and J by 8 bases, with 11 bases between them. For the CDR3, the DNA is TGTGCCAGCAGTTTCGGGCTAGTCTATGAGCAGTTCTTC. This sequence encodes CASSFGLVYEQFF.

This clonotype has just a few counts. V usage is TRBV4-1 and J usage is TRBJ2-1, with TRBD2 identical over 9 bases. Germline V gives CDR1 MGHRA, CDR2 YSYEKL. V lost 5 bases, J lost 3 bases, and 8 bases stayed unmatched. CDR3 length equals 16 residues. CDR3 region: CASSAPLAGNYNEQFF. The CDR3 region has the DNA TGCGCCAGCAGCGCTCCGCTAGCGGGGAACTACAATGAGCAGTTCTTC.

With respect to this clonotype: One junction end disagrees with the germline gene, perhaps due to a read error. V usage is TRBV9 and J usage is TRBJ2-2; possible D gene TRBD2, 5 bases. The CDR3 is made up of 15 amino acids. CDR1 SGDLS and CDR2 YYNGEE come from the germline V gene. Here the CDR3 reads CASSVVVGPTGELLF. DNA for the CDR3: TGTGCCAGCAGCGTAGTAGTAGGCCCCACCGGGGAGCTGCTTTTT. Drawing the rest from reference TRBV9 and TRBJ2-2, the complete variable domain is DSGVTQTPKHLITATGQRVTLRCSPRSGDLSVYWYQQSLDQGLQFLIQYYNGEERAKGNILERFSAQQFPDLHSELNLSSLELGDSALYFCASSVVVGPTGELLFGEGSRLTVL.

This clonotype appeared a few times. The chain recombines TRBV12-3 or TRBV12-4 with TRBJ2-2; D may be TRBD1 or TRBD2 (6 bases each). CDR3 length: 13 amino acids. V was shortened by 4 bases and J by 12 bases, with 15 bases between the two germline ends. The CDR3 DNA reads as TGTGCCAGCAGTTCCCCCACAGGGAGGCAGCTGTTTTTT. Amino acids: CASSSPTGRQLFF.

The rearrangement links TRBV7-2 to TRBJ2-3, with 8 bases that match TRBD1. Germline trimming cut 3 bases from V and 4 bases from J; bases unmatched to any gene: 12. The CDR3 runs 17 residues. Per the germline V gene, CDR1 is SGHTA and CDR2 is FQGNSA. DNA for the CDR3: TGTGCCAGCAGCTTGGGCCCAGGGGGCCCCCAGGCAGATACGCAGTATTTT. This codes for CASSLGPGGPQADTQYF.

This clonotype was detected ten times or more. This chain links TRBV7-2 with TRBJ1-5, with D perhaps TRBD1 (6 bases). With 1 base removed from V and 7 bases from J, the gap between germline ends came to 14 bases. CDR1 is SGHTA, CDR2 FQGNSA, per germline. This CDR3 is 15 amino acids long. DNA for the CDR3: TGTGCCAGCAGCTTAGACGGGGGCGCCGGGCAGCCCCAGCATTTT. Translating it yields CASSLDGGAGQPQHF.

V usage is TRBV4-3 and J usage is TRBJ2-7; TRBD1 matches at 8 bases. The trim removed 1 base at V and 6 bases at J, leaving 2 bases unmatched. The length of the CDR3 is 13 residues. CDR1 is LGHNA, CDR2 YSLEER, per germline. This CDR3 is CASSQVQGAEQYF. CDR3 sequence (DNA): TGCGCCAGCAGCCAAGTGCAGGGGGCCGAGCAGTACTTC.

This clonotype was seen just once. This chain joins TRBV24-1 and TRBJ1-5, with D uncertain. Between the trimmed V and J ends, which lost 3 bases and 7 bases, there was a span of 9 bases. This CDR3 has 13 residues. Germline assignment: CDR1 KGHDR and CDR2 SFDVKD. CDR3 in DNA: TGTGCCACCAGTGATGCGGCTAAACAGCCCCAGCATTTT. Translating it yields CATSDAAKQPQHF.

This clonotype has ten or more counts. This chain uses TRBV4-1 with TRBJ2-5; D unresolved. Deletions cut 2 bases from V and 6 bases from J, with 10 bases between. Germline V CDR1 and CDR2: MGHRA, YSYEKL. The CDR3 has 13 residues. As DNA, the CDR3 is TGCGCCAGCAGCCAACTAATCTTGCAGACCCAGTACTTC. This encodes CASSQLILQTQYF.

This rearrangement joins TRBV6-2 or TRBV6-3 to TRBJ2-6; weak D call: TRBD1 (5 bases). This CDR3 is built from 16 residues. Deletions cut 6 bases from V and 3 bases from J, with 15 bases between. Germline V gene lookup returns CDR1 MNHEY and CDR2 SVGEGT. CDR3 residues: CASSKLRGVGANVLTF. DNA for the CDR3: TGTGCCAGCAGCAAACTTAGGGGCGTTGGGGCCAACGTCCTGACTTTC.

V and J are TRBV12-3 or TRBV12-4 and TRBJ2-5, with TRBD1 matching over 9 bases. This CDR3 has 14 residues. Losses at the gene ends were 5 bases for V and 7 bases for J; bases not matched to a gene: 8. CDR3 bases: TGTGCCAGCAGTATACAGGGGGCGCGGGGGACCCAGTACTTC. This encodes CASSIQGARGTQYF.

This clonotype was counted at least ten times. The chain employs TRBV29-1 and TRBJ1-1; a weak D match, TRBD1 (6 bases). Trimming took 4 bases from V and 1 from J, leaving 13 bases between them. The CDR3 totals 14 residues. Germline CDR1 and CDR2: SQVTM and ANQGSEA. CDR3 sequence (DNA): TGCAGCGTTGTTATCGCCAGGGGGAACACTGAAGCTTTCTTT. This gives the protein CSVVIARGNTEAFF.

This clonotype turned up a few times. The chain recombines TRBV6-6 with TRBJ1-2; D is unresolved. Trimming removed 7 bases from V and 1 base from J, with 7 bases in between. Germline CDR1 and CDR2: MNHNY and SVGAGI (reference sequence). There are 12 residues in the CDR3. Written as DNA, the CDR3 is TGTGCCAGCACCCCTAATAACTATGGCTACACCTTC. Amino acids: CASTPNNYGYTF.

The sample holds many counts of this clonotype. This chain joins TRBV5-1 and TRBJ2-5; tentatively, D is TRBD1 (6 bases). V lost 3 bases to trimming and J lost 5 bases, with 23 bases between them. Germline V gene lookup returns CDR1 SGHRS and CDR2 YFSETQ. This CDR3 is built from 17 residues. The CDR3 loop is CASSSSPATGGRETQYF. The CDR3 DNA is TGCGCCAGCAGCTCATCTCCTGCGACAGGCGGAAGGGAGACCCAGTACTTC.

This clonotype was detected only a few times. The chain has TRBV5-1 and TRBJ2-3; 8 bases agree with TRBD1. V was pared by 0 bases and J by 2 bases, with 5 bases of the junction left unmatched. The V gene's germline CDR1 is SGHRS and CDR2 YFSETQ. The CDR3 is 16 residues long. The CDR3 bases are TGCGCCAGCAGCTTGGGCGGGCAGGGGGCCACAGATACGCAGTATTTT. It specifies CASSLGGQGATDTQYF.

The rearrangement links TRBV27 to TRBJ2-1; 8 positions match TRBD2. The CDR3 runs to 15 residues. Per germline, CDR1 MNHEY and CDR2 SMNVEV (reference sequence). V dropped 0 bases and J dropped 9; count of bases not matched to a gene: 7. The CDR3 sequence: CASSLSGRAKGEQFF. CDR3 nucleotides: TGTGCCAGCAGTTTATCCGGGAGGGCCAAGGGTGAGCAGTTCTTC.

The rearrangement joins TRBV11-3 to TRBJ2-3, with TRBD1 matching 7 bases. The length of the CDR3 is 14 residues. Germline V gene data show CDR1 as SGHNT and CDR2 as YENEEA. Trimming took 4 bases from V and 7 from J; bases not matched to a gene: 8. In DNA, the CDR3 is TGTGCCAGCAGCTCCCGGGACAGACCGAATACGCAGTATTTT. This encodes CASSSRDRPNTQYF. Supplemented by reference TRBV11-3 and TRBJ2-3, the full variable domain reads EAGVVQSPRYKIIEKKQPVAFWCNPISGHNTLYWYLQNLGQGPELLIRYENEEAVDDSQLPKDRFSAERLKGVDSTLKIQPAELGDSAVYLCASSSRDRPNTQYFGPGTRLTVL.

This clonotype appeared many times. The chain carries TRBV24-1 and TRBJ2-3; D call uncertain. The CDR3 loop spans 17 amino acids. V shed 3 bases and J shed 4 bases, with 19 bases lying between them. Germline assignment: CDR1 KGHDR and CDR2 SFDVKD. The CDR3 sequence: CATSDPRHVVSPDTQYF. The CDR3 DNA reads TGTGCCACCAGTGATCCCAGGCATGTGGTCAGCCCAGATACGCAGTATTTT.

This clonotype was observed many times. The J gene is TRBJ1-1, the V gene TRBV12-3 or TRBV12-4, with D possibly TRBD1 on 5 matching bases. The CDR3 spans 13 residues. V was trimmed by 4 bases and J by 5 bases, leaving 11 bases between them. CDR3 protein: CASSYGGITEAFF. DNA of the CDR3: TGTGCCAGCAGTTATGGGGGGATTACTGAAGCTTTCTTT.

This CDR3 is CASSPTGGVGELFF. The CDR3 coding sequence is TGTGCCAGCAGCCCGACAGGGGGTGTCGGGGAGCTGTTTTTT. This sequence joins TRBV9 and TRBJ2-2, with TRBD1 identical over 9 bases. The germline gives CDR1 SGDLS, CDR2 YYNGEE. The CDR3 length is 14 residues. Trimming at V came to 4 bases and at J to 7 bases, leaving 5 bases not matched to a gene.

The CDR3 DNA sequence: TGTGCCAGAATCTTTGGGTATGAACTCCTTGAAGAGACCCAGTACTTC. As protein: CARIFGYELLEETQYF. The chain joins TRBV27 to TRBJ2-5; D not resolved. Germline V gene data show CDR1 as MNHEY and CDR2 as SMNVEV (reference sequence). The CDR3 is 16 residues long. V gave up 9 bases and J gave up 3 bases, with 23 bases separating them.

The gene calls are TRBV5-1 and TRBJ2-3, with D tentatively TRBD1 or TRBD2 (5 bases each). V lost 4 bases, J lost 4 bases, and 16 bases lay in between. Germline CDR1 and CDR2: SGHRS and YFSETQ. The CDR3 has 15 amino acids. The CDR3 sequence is CASSLSGLGADTQYF. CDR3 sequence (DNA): TGCGCCAGCAGCCTATCGGGGCTCGGCGCAGATACGCAGTATTTT.

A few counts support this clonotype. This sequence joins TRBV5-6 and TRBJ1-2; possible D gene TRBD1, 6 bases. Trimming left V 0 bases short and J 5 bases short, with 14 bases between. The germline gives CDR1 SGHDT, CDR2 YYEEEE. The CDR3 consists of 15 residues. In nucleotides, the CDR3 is TGTGCCAGCAGCTTGGAGGCAGGGGCCAAGTATGGCTACACCTTC. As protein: CASSLEAGAKYGYTF.

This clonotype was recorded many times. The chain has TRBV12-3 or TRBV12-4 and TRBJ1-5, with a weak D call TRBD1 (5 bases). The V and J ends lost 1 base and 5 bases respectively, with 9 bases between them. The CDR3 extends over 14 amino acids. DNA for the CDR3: TGTGCCAGCAGTTTAGTCGGGGCCCATCAGCCCCAGCATTTT. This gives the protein CASSLVGAHQPQHF.

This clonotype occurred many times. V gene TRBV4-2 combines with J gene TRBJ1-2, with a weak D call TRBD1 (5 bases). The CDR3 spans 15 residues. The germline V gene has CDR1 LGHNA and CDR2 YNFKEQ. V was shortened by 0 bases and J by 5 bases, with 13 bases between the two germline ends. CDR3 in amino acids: CASSQDLREPYGYTF. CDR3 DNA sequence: TGTGCCAGCAGCCAAGATCTCAGGGAGCCTTATGGCTACACCTTC.